Below, 18 T cell receptor beta chains from the same sample are listed, as sequenced in a study of PD-L1 blockade in urothelial cancer. Clones were sequenced by immunoSEQ multiplex PCR, and TCRdb holds only the in-frame ones, with some missing. The repertoire includes 44,000 or so clones, about 91% of them detected once, and about 4% sits in the top ten. The starting material was PBMCs, obtained around atezolizumab (anti-PD-L1) treatment. Source of these receptors: a man of 80 years or more with urothelial cancer.

V usage is TRBV19 and J usage is TRBJ1-1; TRBD1 matches 10 bases. The junction had 12 bases not matched to a gene; V was cut back by 6 bases and J by 5 bases. The CDR3 contains 16 residues. The germline gives CDR1 LNHDA, CDR2 SQIVND (reference sequence). The CDR3 sequence is CASSSRGTGVRTEAFF. CDR3 nucleotides: TGTGCCAGTAGCTCCCGCGGGACAGGGGTGAGGACTGAAGCTTTCTTT. The full variable domain, with the rest looked up from reference TRBV19 and TRBJ1-1, is DGGITQSPKYLFRKEGQNVTLSCEQNLNHDAMYWYRQDPGQGLRLIYYSQIVNDFQKGDIAEGYSVSREKKESFPLTVTSAQKNPTAFYLCASSSRGTGVRTEAFFGQGTRLTVV.

This chain links TRBV5-1 with TRBJ1-5; D remains ambiguous. The germline V and J ends were trimmed by 4 bases and 0 bases, with 8 bases remaining between them. Germline lookup yields CDR1 SGHRS and CDR2 YFSETQ. The CDR3 totals 14 residues. The CDR3 DNA is TGCGCCAGCAGCCCAGGCGATAGCAATCAGCCCCAGCATTTT. As protein: CASSPGDSNQPQHF.

In nucleotides, the CDR3 is TGTGCCAGCAGGAAAGGACAGGGTGGTGAGCAGTTCTTC. Residues: CASRKGQGGEQFF. V gene TRBV5-6 combines with J gene TRBJ2-1; 8 nucleotides agree with TRBD1. This CDR3 is built from 13 residues. From germline, CDR1 is SGHDT and CDR2 YYEEEE. With V trimmed by 5 bases and J by 9 bases, 7 bases remained unmatched. Based on the CDR3 plus reference TRBV5-6 and TRBJ2-1, the full variable domain is DAGVTQSPTHLIKTRGQQVTLRCSPKSGHDTVSWYQQALGQGPQFIFQYYEEEERQRGNFPDRFSGHQFPNYSSELNVNALLLGDSALYLCASRKGQGGEQFFGPGTRLTVL.

This rearrangement joins TRBV5-4 to TRBJ2-1, with 10 bases lining up with TRBD2. Germline assignment: CDR1 SGHNT and CDR2 YYREEE (reference sequence). CDR3 size: 18 residues. The junction had 7 bases not matched to a gene; V was cut back by 0 bases and J by 1 base. In DNA form, the CDR3 reads TGTGCCAGCAGCTTGGTTCTAGCGGGAGCCATGTCCTACAATGAGCAGTTCTTC. Translation gives CASSLVLAGAMSYNEQFF. Based on the CDR3 plus reference TRBV5-4 and TRBJ2-1, the full variable domain is ETGVTQSPTHLIKTRGQQVTLRCSSQSGHNTVSWYQQALGQGPQFIFQYYREEENGRGNFPPRFSGLQFPNYSSELNVNALELDDSALYLCASSLVLAGAMSYNEQFFGPGTRLTVL.

V and J are TRBV28 and TRBJ1-1, with 7 bases lining up with TRBD1. Looked up from germline, CDR1 is MDHEN and CDR2 is SYDVKM. V dropped 8 bases and J dropped 4; count of bases not matched to a gene: 16. The CDR3 totals 16 residues. This CDR3 reads CASRGQNTKRGTEAFF. CDR3 coding DNA: TGTGCCAGCCGGGGACAGAACACCAAAAGGGGCACTGAAGCTTTCTTT.

The DNA for the CDR3 is TGTGCCACCGAGCGTGGCGGCAACAATGAGCAGTTCTTC. Encoded protein: CATERGGNNEQFF. The rearrangement links TRBV2 to TRBJ2-1; no clear D gene. In germline, CDR1 is SNHLY, CDR2 FYNNEI. Deletions cut 10 bases from V and 5 bases from J, with 15 bases between. The CDR3 length is 13 residues.

This clone has only a few counts. This chain connects TRBV11-2 to TRBJ1-1, with D unclear. CDR3 size: 13 residues. Germline assignment: CDR1 SGHAT and CDR2 FQNNGV. The V end was cut by 3 bases, the J end by 2 bases, with 7 bases between. The CDR3 bases are TGTGCCAGCAGCTTGACATTCAACACTGAAGCTTTCTTT. Its translation is CASSLTFNTEAFF.

This chain connects TRBV2 to TRBJ2-7, with D possibly TRBD2 on 6 matching bases. The ends were cut back, 3 bases at V and 4 bases at J, with 19 bases in the middle. The CDR3 covers 16 residues. In germline, CDR1 is SNHLY, CDR2 FYNNEI. The CDR3 DNA reads TGTGCCAGCAGTGATGACGCGACGGGAGAGCTATACGAGCAGTACTTC. Amino acid sequence: CASSDDATGELYEQYF.

This rearrangement joins TRBV6-1 to TRBJ2-5, with 8 nucleotides matching TRBD1. Germline V gives CDR1 MNHNS, CDR2 SASEGT. The J segment lost 4 bases and the V segment lost 10 bases, leaving 8 bases of the junction unmatched. The CDR3 has 13 amino acids. This CDR3 is CAIYTGTGETQYF. The CDR3 DNA reads TGTGCCATCTATACCGGGACAGGAGAGACCCAGTACTTC.

In this sample, this clone turned up a few times. This chain connects TRBV4-3 to TRBJ2-7; no firm D call. CDR1 and CDR2 from the germline V gene are LGHNA and YSLEER. Trimming cost V 2 bases and J 3 bases, with 8 bases left between them. This CDR3 region has 13 residues. For the CDR3, the DNA is TGCGCCAGCAGCCAAAAGTCCGGCTACGAGCAGTACTTC. Translation: CASSQKSGYEQYF.

Notes on this clone: Relative to the germline gene, one junction end is altered; a read error may explain this. The chain couples TRBV2 to TRBJ1-4; TRBD1 agrees at 10 bases. Germline-derived CDR1 and CDR2 are SNHLY and FYNNEI. The CDR3 extends over 14 amino acids. Here the CDR3 reads CASSGQGARVEIFF. Here the CDR3 DNA reads TGTGCCAGCAGTGGACAGGGGGCAAGGGTAGAGATCTTCTTT.

The gene calls are TRBV7-9 and TRBJ2-7; a weak D match, TRBD1 (5 bases). Germline-derived CDR1 and CDR2 are SEHNR and FQNEAQ (reference sequence). The V and J ends lost 5 bases and 4 bases respectively, with 18 bases between them. The CDR3 has 15 residues. The CDR3: CASSAKATGIYEQYF. The CDR3 nucleotides are TGTGCCAGCAGCGCCAAAGCCACAGGTATTTACGAGCAGTACTTC.

This clone was counted once. V usage is TRBV2 and J usage is TRBJ2-6; no clear D gene. V lost 4 bases to trimming and J lost 2 bases, with 9 bases between them. CDR3 size: 15 residues. The germline V gene has CDR1 SNHLY and CDR2 FYNNEI. The CDR3 nucleotides read TGTGCCAGCAGTGTGGGCCTGGCTGGGGCCAACGTCCTGACTTTC. Encoded protein: CASSVGLAGANVLTF.

The chain is built from TRBV19 and TRBJ2-7; 7 nucleotides agree with TRBD2. Looked up from germline, CDR1 is LNHDA and CDR2 is SQIVND (reference sequence). The CDR3 length is 14 residues. V lost 1 base to trimming and J lost 2 bases; unmatched junction nucleotides: 2. CDR3 loop: CASSIAGGPYEQYF. DNA of the CDR3: TGTGCCAGTAGTATAGCGGGAGGCCCCTACGAGCAGTACTTC.

The gene calls are TRBV7-8 and TRBJ2-7; 9 bases are shared with TRBD1. Germline V CDR1 and CDR2: SGHVS, FQNEAQ. The J segment lost 4 bases and the V segment lost 5 bases, leaving 9 bases of the junction unmatched. The CDR3 spans 15 residues. The CDR3, as DNA: TGTGCCAGCAGCGCCCGAGGGACAGGGCCGTACGAGCAGTACTTC. Its protein is CASSARGTGPYEQYF.

V and J are TRBV9 and TRBJ2-1; D ambiguous. There are 14 residues in the CDR3. V lost 0 bases and J 8 bases, leaving 12 bases between the germline ends. CDR1 and CDR2 from the germline V gene are SGDLS and YYNGEE. The CDR3 sequence: CASSVGQVSDEQFF. DNA for the CDR3: TGTGCCAGCAGCGTAGGTCAGGTTTCCGATGAGCAGTTCTTC.

The chain combines TRBV19 with TRBJ1-1; 10 nucleotides agree with TRBD1. The junction had 10 bases not matched to a gene; V was cut back by 5 bases and J by 4 bases. CDR3 length: 16 residues. Germline V lookup: CDR1 LNHDA, CDR2 SQIVND (reference sequence). CDR3 nucleotide sequence: TGTGCCAGTAGTCTCTCCGGGACAGGGGTGGGCACTGAAGCTTTCTTT. Translation: CASSLSGTGVGTEAFF.

This chain connects TRBV19 to TRBJ2-3, with 9 bases that match TRBD1. The CDR3 is made up of 15 amino acids. Germline V gene lookup returns CDR1 LNHDA and CDR2 SQIVND (reference sequence). V was clipped by 7 bases and J by 11 bases; unmatched bases: 16. DNA of the CDR3: TGTGCCAGTAAACCGGGACAGGGTTCCTCCGGGGTGCAGTATTTT. This codes for CASKPGQGSSGVQYF.